This record covers a single TCR beta chain. Per the study methods: The assay estimated nucleated cells by amplifying reference gene primers. The repertoire was sequenced with immunoSEQ multiplex PCR; TCRdb's copy has only in-frame clones and lacks some. The V and J calls and clone size come from that table; D and trimming were worked out from the DNA. Of 15,000 to 20,000 clones in the sample, approximately 89% were seen once. Germline V gene lookup returns CDR1 SGHKS and CDR2 YYEKEE (reference sequence). The length of the CDR3 is 13 residues. The trim removed 4 bases at V and 10 bases at J, leaving 10 bases unmatched. The sample is drawn from a study of blood T cell repertoires in COVID-19. Looking at the study overall: The samples span acute and convalescent COVID-19 from the United States, Italy and Spain.

The material sequenced was peripheral blood. This TCR was sampled from a human donor in a cohort sampled during active COVID-19. This chain connects TRBV5-5 to TRBJ1-1; 7 nucleotides align to TRBD1. This CDR3 reads CASSVGQKSAAFF. Written as DNA, the CDR3 is TGTGCCAGCAGCGTGGGACAGAAGTCCGCAGCTTTCTTT.